One and the same sample provided the 6 T cell receptor beta chains below, sequenced in a study of shared clonotypes between healthy human individuals. Assay used: immunoSEQ multiplex PCR; TCRdb lists only in-frame clones, some missing. The repertoire holds around 83,000 clones, with about 61% as singletons. The material sequenced was memory CD8+ T cells sorted from blood. Subset in this sample: CD45RO+ cells pooled with CCR7-negative TemRA cells. The receptors were sampled from a young man in good health.

J is TRBJ2-2 and V is TRBV27; D is unresolved. The CDR3 length is 12 residues. Germline V CDR1 and CDR2: MNHEY, SMNVEV (reference sequence). The germline V and J ends were trimmed by 3 bases and 5 bases, with 4 bases remaining between them. The CDR3 DNA is TGTGCCAGCAGTTTCTTGACCGGGGAGCTGTTTTTT. Encoded protein: CASSFLTGELFF.

The J gene is TRBJ2-1, the V gene TRBV11-2; D remains unclear. CDR3 length: 13 residues. Per germline, CDR1 SGHAT and CDR2 FQNNGV. Trimming took 4 bases from V and 5 from J, leaving 9 bases between them. The CDR3 coding sequence is TGTGCCAGCAGCTCCTACAGAAACAATGAGCAGTTCTTC. It encodes CASSSYRNNEQFF. Variable domain in full (rest from reference TRBV11-2 and TRBJ2-1): EAGVAQSPRYKIIEKRQSVAFWCNPISGHATLYWYQQILGQGPKLLIQFQNNGVVDDSQLPKDRFSAERLKGVDSTLKIQPAKLEDSAVYLCASSSYRNNEQFFGPGTRLTVL.

CDR3: CASSLMRIKNTGELFF. The DNA of the CDR3 is TGTGCCAGCAGCTTAATGCGGATCAAGAACACCGGGGAGCTGTTTTTT. This chain uses TRBV7-2 with TRBJ2-2; D ambiguous. The CDR3 covers 16 residues. The V end was cut by 2 bases, the J end by 1 base, with 11 bases between. CDR1 is SGHTA and CDR2 is FQGNSA in the germline V gene. Full variable domain (rest looked up from reference TRBV7-2 and TRBJ2-2): GAGVSQSPSNKVTEKGKDVELRCDPISGHTALYWYRQSLGQGLEFLIYFQGNSAPDKSGLPSDRFSAERTGGSVSTLTIQRTQQEDSAVYLCASSLMRIKNTGELFFGEGSRLTVL.

The J gene is TRBJ1-5, the V gene TRBV2; TRBD1 might be the D (6 bases). The CDR3 length is 14 residues. CDR1 and CDR2 (germline): SNHLY, FYNNEI. V lost 5 bases, J lost 7 bases, and 15 bases lay in between. The CDR3, as DNA: TGTGCCAGCAGTTTACAGGGAAGAGGGCAGCCCCAGCATTTT. This sequence encodes CASSLQGRGQPQHF. The entire variable domain, with the rest obtained from reference TRBV2 and TRBJ1-5, is as follows: EPEVTQTPSHQVTQMGQEVILRCVPISNHLYFYWYRQILGQKVEFLVSFYNNEISEKSEIFDDQFSVERPDGSNFTLKIRSTKLEDSAMYFCASSLQGRGQPQHFGDGTRLSIL.

The chain uses TRBV6-6 and TRBJ2-7, with unresolved D. V shed 2 bases and J shed 0 bases, with 8 bases lying between them. Germline values: CDR1 MNHNY, CDR2 SVGAGI (reference sequence). This CDR3 is built from 14 residues. The CDR3 bases are TGTGCCAGCAGTTACGATCCTAGCTCCTACGAGCAGTACTTC. Translated: CASSYDPSSYEQYF.

Here the CDR3 DNA reads TGTGCCAGCAGCTTAGGCTTGGGCTACGAGCAGTACTTC. Translating gives CASSLGLGYEQYF. The chain employs TRBV13 and TRBJ2-7, with D uncertain. The CDR3 contains 13 residues. Germline V lookup: CDR1 PRHDT, CDR2 FYEKMQ (reference sequence). The V and J ends lost 0 bases and 3 bases respectively, with 6 bases between them.